Presented here are 5 T cell receptor beta chains from one specimen sequenced in a study of identical twins. MiXCR was run by TCRdb on the 5' RACE reads, yielding one entry per CDR3 protein. Of about 690,000 distinct CDR3 sequences listed, approximately 6.1% are singletons. The sample taken for sequencing was naive T cells sorted from blood. Every receptor here comes from a man between 18 and 35 years old in good health.

This clonotype was counted many times. The rearrangement uses TRBV21-1 and TRBJ2-2; the table names TRBD1, a call not compared with the DNA. TRBV21-1 is labeled a pseudogene. CDR3 length: 14 residues. The CDR3 DNA is TGTGCCAGCAGCAGGAGGACAGGAGACGGGGAGCTGTTTTTT. Encoded protein: CASSRRTGDGELFF.

This clonotype turned up a few times. The rearrangement uses TRBV6-6 and TRBJ2-5; D possibly uses TRBD1 or TRBD2 (5 bases each). V was trimmed by 0 bases and J by 5 bases, leaving 7 bases between them. CDR3 length: 13 residues. CDR1 and CDR2 (germline): MNHNY, SVGAGI (reference sequence). The CDR3 nucleotides are TGTGCCAGCAGTTACTCGGGGACGGAGACCCAGTACTTC. Its protein is CASSYSGTETQYF.

This clonotype was counted a few times. J is TRBJ2-3 and V is TRBV20-1; D is possibly TRBD1 or TRBD2 (6 bases each). Germline CDR1 and CDR2: DFQATT and SNEGSKA (reference sequence). This CDR3 spans 16 amino acids. V was cut by 6 bases and J by 0 bases, with 19 bases left in between. CDR3 sequence reads: CSAEATGRISTDTQYF. Written as DNA, the CDR3 is TGCAGTGCCGAAGCTACAGGGAGGATTAGCACAGATACGCAGTATTTT.

This clonotype was counted many times. The J gene is TRBJ2-1, the V gene TRBV29-1; D gene unclear. The CDR3 is made up of 11 amino acids. The germline V gene has CDR1 SQVTM and CDR2 ANQGSEA. The V and J ends lost 5 bases and 3 bases respectively, with 5 bases between them. The CDR3 region has the DNA TGCAGCGTTCGGAACTACAATGAGCAGTTCTTC. Amino acid sequence: CSVRNYNEQFF.

V is TRBV12-3 or TRBV12-4 and J is TRBJ2-5, with 7 bases fitting TRBD2. V was pared by 5 bases and J by 4 bases, with 13 bases of the junction left unmatched. The CDR3 spans 16 residues. CDR3 loop: CASSPHLRGRGETQYF. In DNA form, the CDR3 reads TGTGCCAGCAGTCCACACCTCCGCGGGAGAGGAGAGACCCAGTACTTC.